This is a list of T cell receptor beta chains from one sample in a study of cytomegalovirus exposure and HLA in healthy donors. This table comes from immunoSEQ multiplex PCR, and its TCRdb copy is limited to in-frame clones, with some not included. The repertoire holds fewer than 110,000 clones, with 65% to 85% as singletons. Sequenced: PBMCs. The receptors come from a man aged 45 to 65 in good health and CMV-seropositive. The CDR3 runs from the conserved cysteine through the conserved F or W. A D gene is named only where the DNA matches it firmly. Size tells how often a clone was seen (once, few, many) or the class of an expanded clone, and some rows leave it out.

-	15	-	TRBV7-6	TRBJ2-1	CASSFRDTDYNEQFF	TGTGCCAGCAGCTTTAGGGACACCGACTACAATGAGCAGTTCTTC
-	9	TRBD1	TRBV20-1	TRBJ2-7	CSARDRQYF	TGCAGTGCTCGGGACAGGCAGTACTTC
-	12	-	TRBV28	TRBJ2-7	CASIRGSYEQYF	TGTGCCAGCATCCGGGGTTCCTACGAGCAGTACTTC
-	18	TRBD1	TRBV19	TRBJ1-1	CASSFLSVGGLMNTEAFF	TGTGCCAGTAGTTTTTTGTCGGTAGGGGGCCTGATGAACACTGAAGCTTTCTTT
few	15	TRBD1	TRBV14	TRBJ2-1	CASSPGTATYNEQFF	TGTGCCAGCAGCCCCGGGACAGCCACCTACAATGAGCAGTTCTTC
-	14	TRBD2	TRBV5-4	TRBJ2-1	CASSLELAANEQFF	TGTGCCAGCAGCTTGGAGCTAGCGGCTAATGAGCAGTTCTTC
-	13	-	TRBV27	TRBJ1-5	CASSLVLNQPQHF	TGTGCCAGCAGTTTAGTCCTCAATCAGCCCCAGCATTTT
-	14	TRBD2	TRBV6-6	TRBJ2-1	CASSYWRGNNEQFF	TGTGCCAGCAGTTACTGGCGGGGGAACAATGAGCAGTTCTTC
-	15	-	TRBV7-9	TRBJ2-7	CASSLGVGERSEQYF	TGTGCCAGCAGCTTAGGCGTGGGCGAAAGAAGCGAGCAGTACTTC
-	15	-	TRBV14	TRBJ2-7	CASSQLHRVPYEQYF	TGTGCCAGCAGCCAGCTTCACAGGGTACCTTACGAGCAGTACTTC
-	15	-	TRBV6-1	TRBJ2-7	CASSRRQAFAYEQYF	TGTGCCAGCAGTCGCAGACAGGCTTTTGCCTACGAGCAGTACTTC
-	11	-	TRBV30	TRBJ2-7	CAGRASYEQYF	TGTGCCGGTCGAGCCTCCTACGAGCAGTACTTC
-	12	-	TRBV29-1	TRBJ2-3	CSSEGRADTQYF	TGCAGCTCCGAAGGTCGGGCAGATACGCAGTATTTT
-	16	-	TRBV4-2	TRBJ2-2	CASSQVVGEITGELFF	TGTGCCAGCAGCCAAGTGGTTGGGGAGATCACCGGGGAGCTGTTTTTT
-	14	-	TRBV7-2	TRBJ2-5	CASSVGASKETQYF	TGTGCCAGCAGCGTAGGGGCGTCCAAAGAGACCCAGTACTTC
-	15	TRBD2	TRBV29-1	TRBJ2-1	CSVSVGLAGVNEQFF	TGCAGCGTTTCCGTGGGACTAGCGGGAGTCAATGAGCAGTTCTTC
-	13	-	TRBV5-1	TRBJ2-2	CASSPRGTGELFF	TGTGCCAGCAGCCCCAGGGGCACCGGGGAGCTGTTTTTT
-	16	TRBD2	TRBV6-5	TRBJ2-1	CASSSSSGREGNEQFF	TGTGCCAGCAGTTCCTCAAGCGGGAGGGAGGGCAATGAGCAGTTCTTC
-	17	TRBD2	TRBV7-9	TRBJ2-1	CASSLGGGLAGGRAQFF	TGTGCCAGCAGCTTAGGGGGGGGGCTAGCGGGAGGGAGGGCGCAGTTCTTC
once	15	TRBD2	TRBV9	TRBJ2-7	CASSEGLGGSYEQYF	TGTGCCAGCAGCGAGGGACTAGGGGGCTCCTACGAGCAGTACTTC
-	16	TRBD1	TRBV6-1	TRBJ1-5	CASSEGQGASNQPQHF	TGTGCCAGCAGTGAGGGACAGGGGGCCAGCAATCAGCCCCAGCATTTT
-	15	TRBD1	TRBV11-2	TRBJ2-7	CASSLARTGLYEQYF	TGTGCCAGCAGCTTAGCGAGGACAGGGTTGTACGAGCAGTACTTC
few	16	-	TRBV7-6	TRBJ2-1	CASSLEAGIGSNEQFF	TGTGCCAGCAGCTTAGAGGCCGGGATAGGTAGCAATGAGCAGTTCTTC
-	14	TRBD2	TRBV28	TRBJ2-7	CASSLSGSGTEQYF	TGTGCCAGCAGTTTATCAGGCAGCGGGACCGAGCAGTACTTC
-	16	TRBD1	TRBV5-1	TRBJ2-3	CASSGDRSAATDTQYF	TGCGCCAGCAGCGGGGACAGGTCAGCCGCCACAGATACGCAGTATTTT
once	17	TRBD2	TRBV5-1	TRBJ2-7	CASSLGLAGDFSYEQYF	TGCGCCAGCAGCTTGGGCCTAGCGGGAGACTTCTCCTACGAGCAGTACTTC
-	15	-	TRBV19	TRBJ2-4	CASSIDGTNDDIQYF	TGTGCCAGTAGTATAGACGGGACAAACGATGACATTCAGTACTTC
few	13	-	TRBV10-1	TRBJ2-7	CASSAKWSYEQYF	TGCGCCAGCAGTGCGAAGTGGAGCTACGAGCAGTACTTC
-	13	TRBD1	TRBV13	TRBJ2-7	CASSLPDRDEQYF	TGTGCCAGCAGCTTACCGGACAGGGACGAGCAGTACTTC
-	15	TRBD2	TRBV27	TRBJ2-3	CASSSGLAGVPTQYF	TGTGCCAGCAGTTCAGGACTAGCGGGAGTCCCCACGCAGTATTTT
-	15	-	TRBV28	TRBJ1-5	CASISGPNSNQPQHF	TGTGCCAGCATTAGTGGGCCAAATAGCAATCAGCCCCAGCATTTT
-	13	-	TRBV14	TRBJ2-6	CASSTSGANVLTF	TGTGCCAGCAGTACGAGTGGGGCCAACGTCCTGACTTTC
-	14	TRBD2	TRBV7-2	TRBJ2-3	CASSPGLASDTQYF	TGTGCCAGCAGCCCGGGACTAGCGTCTGATACGCAGTATTTT
-	13	-	TRBV29-1	TRBJ1-1	CSVENRVGTEAFF	TGCAGCGTTGAAAACAGGGTGGGTACTGAAGCTTTCTTT
-	18	-	TRBV19	TRBJ1-5	CASSTRSPGHGNNQPQHF	TGTGCCAGTAGTACACGAAGCCCGGGACACGGGAACAATCAGCCCCAGCATTTT
-	13	TRBD1	TRBV13	TRBJ1-1	CASSSDRGGEAFF	TGTGCCAGCAGCTCGGACAGGGGAGGTGAAGCTTTCTTT
-	15	TRBD2	TRBV11-3	TRBJ2-5	CASSTGTSRDETQYF	TGTGCCAGCAGCACCGGGACTAGCCGTGATGAGACCCAGTACTTC
-	15	TRBD1	TRBV15	TRBJ2-1	CATSRDRGAYNEQFF	TGTGCCACCAGCAGGGACAGGGGAGCCTACAATGAGCAGTTCTTC
once	14	-	TRBV6-6	TRBJ1-5	CASSSRQVGQPQHF	TGTGCCAGCAGTTCCAGACAGGTAGGCCAGCCCCAGCATTTT
-	16	TRBD1	TRBV7-2	TRBJ2-2	CASSLVVRGRGGELFF	TGTGCCAGCAGCTTAGTGGTCAGGGGGCGCGGCGGGGAGCTGTTTTTT
-	14	TRBD1	TRBV10-3	TRBJ1-1	CAIKTDRRNTEAFF	TGTGCCATCAAAACGGACAGGAGGAACACTGAAGCTTTCTTT
-	21	TRBD2	TRBV12-5	TRBJ2-1	CASGLVTPSTSGRSVYNEQFF	TGTGCTAGTGGTTTGGTAACGCCTTCAACTAGCGGGAGATCGGTCTACAATGAGCAGTTCTTC
-	17	-	TRBV6-1	TRBJ1-2	CASSEGTSRGVYYGYTF	TGTGCCAGCAGTGAAGGGACTTCCAGGGGAGTGTACTATGGCTACACCTTC
-	15	TRBD2	TRBV5-3	TRBJ2-3	CARSSLAGGRDTQYF	TGTGCCAGAAGTTCACTAGCGGGAGGGCGAGATACGCAGTATTTT
-	17	TRBD2	TRBV27	TRBJ2-3	CASKPGTSGRALDTQYF	TGTGCCAGCAAACCCGGAACTAGCGGGAGGGCCTTGGATACGCAGTATTTT
-	14	-	TRBV28	TRBJ1-5	CASSLRRDNQPQHF	TGTGCCAGCAGTTTGCGCAGGGACAATCAGCCCCAGCATTTT
-	19	TRBD1	TRBV7-2	TRBJ1-2	CASSLVGGQGIGSNYGYTF	TGTGCCAGCAGCTTAGTTGGCGGACAGGGCATAGGGTCAAACTATGGCTACACCTTC
-	15	-	TRBV6-6	TRBJ1-5	CASSYSTGSNQPQHF	TGTGCCAGCAGTTACTCTACAGGGAGCAACCAGCCCCAGCATTTT
-	16	-	TRBV7-2	TRBJ2-2	CASSPWRRKNTGELFF	TGTGCCAGCAGTCCTTGGCGGAGGAAGAACACCGGGGAGCTGTTTTTT
-	16	-	TRBV7-2	TRBJ2-5	CASSLGSGSLLETQYF	TGTGCCAGCAGCTTAGGTTCCGGGAGCTTACTGGAGACCCAGTACTTC
-	15	-	TRBV5-1	TRBJ2-2	CASSFEGDVTGELFF	TGCGCCAGCAGCTTTGAGGGAGATGTCACCGGGGAGCTGTTTTTT